The 28 T cell receptor beta chains in this list originate from one sample, sequenced in a study of control samples from healthy donors and cancer patients. Assay used: immunoSEQ multiplex PCR; TCRdb lists only in-frame clones, some missing. The table lists about 120,000 clones, around 92% of them singletons, with approximately 37% in the top ten. The sequencing input was blood. The receptors were gathered from a man over 45 in good health.

CDR3 bases: TGTGCCAGCAGACCCGAGGGGGGGCATGGCTATGGCTACACCTTC. Translated: CASRPEGGHGYGYTF. The V gene is TRBV2, the J gene TRBJ1-2, with D maybe TRBD1 (6 bases). CDR1 and CDR2 (germline): SNHLY, FYNNEI. V lost 6 bases and J lost 4, with 18 bases in between. The CDR3 length is 15 residues.

Written as DNA, the CDR3 is TGTGCCAGCAGCCAAGAAAGGGATACGCAGTATTTT. Translated: CASSQERDTQYF. The J gene is TRBJ2-3, the V gene TRBV4-2; the D is unclear. This CDR3 contains 12 residues. The V gene's germline CDR1 is LGHNA and CDR2 YNFKEQ. Trimming stripped 0 bases from V and 6 bases from J, with 4 bases between.

The rearrangement uses TRBV19 and TRBJ1-2; D is perhaps TRBD1 (6 bases). The germline gives CDR1 LNHDA, CDR2 SQIVND (reference sequence). Trimming cost V 3 bases and J 2 bases, with 13 bases left between them. This CDR3 contains 15 residues. Here the CDR3 reads CASSIFRGGNYGYTF. CDR3 nucleotides: TGTGCCAGTAGTATTTTCAGGGGTGGGAACTATGGCTACACCTTC.

V gene TRBV9 combines with J gene TRBJ2-7, with a tentative D call TRBD2 (6 bases). CDR1 is SGDLS, CDR2 YYNGEE, per germline. V was cut by 4 bases and J by 5 bases, with 19 bases left in between. This CDR3 contains 15 residues. The CDR3 here is CASSPRSGVVHEQYF. DNA for the CDR3: TGTGCCAGCAGCCCCAGGTCGGGAGTGGTGCACGAGCAGTACTTC.

J is TRBJ2-2 and V is TRBV24-1, with a possible D match to TRBD1 (6 bases). The germline V and J ends were trimmed by 5 bases and 4 bases, with 19 bases remaining between them. This CDR3 has 17 amino acids. Germline V lookup: CDR1 KGHDR, CDR2 SFDVKD. The CDR3 sequence: CATSALGHEASTGELFF. The CDR3 DNA follows: TGTGCCACCAGTGCCCTGGGACACGAAGCCTCCACCGGGGAGCTGTTTTTT.

The table lists this clone with a few counts. The gene calls are TRBV7-2 and TRBJ2-7, with D perhaps matching TRBD2 (7 bases). V dropped 2 bases and J dropped 6 bases, with 14 bases sitting between them. CDR1 and CDR2 from the germline V gene are SGHTA and FQGNSA. This CDR3 has 14 amino acids. CDR3 coding DNA: TGTGCCAGCAGCTTAACGGGGGGCCCCCTCGAGCAGTACTTC. This sequence encodes CASSLTGGPLEQYF.

The chain carries TRBV19 and TRBJ1-4, with TRBD1 as a possible D gene (6 bases). Per the germline V gene, CDR1 is LNHDA and CDR2 is SQIVND (reference sequence). V was cut by 7 bases and J by 7 bases, with 13 bases left in between. The CDR3 spans 13 residues. In DNA form, the CDR3 reads TGTGCCAGTACCCAACAGGGTTCTGAAAAACTGTTTTTT. This codes for CASTQQGSEKLFF.

This chain uses TRBV2 with TRBJ2-1; D gene unclear. CDR3 length: 13 residues. The V gene's germline CDR1 is SNHLY and CDR2 FYNNEI. CDR3 nucleotide sequence: TGTGCAGTCTCGCCTGTTACCTACAATGAGCAGTTCTTC. Amino acids: CAVSPVTYNEQFF.

V usage is TRBV14 and J usage is TRBJ1-1; D is possibly TRBD1 (5 bases). Germline V gives CDR1 SGHDN, CDR2 FVKESK. The CDR3 totals 14 residues. V was shortened by 0 bases and J by 9 bases, with 14 bases between the two germline ends. The DNA of the CDR3 is TGTGCCAGCAGCCAAGAGGCGGGGTGGGGGAAAGCTTTCTTT. This gives the protein CASSQEAGWGKAFF. The full variable domain, rest sourced from reference TRBV14 and TRBJ1-1, is EAGVTQFPSHSVIEKGQTVTLRCDPISGHDNLYWYRRVMGKEIKFLLHFVKESKQDESGMPNNRFLAERTGGTYSTLKVQPAELEDSGVYFCASSQEAGWGKAFFGQGTRLTVV.

The chain combines TRBV6-6 with TRBJ2-3, with 8 bases aligning to TRBD2. With 0 bases clipped from V and 1 base from J, the junction kept 3 bases outside the gene matches. Germline CDR1 is MNHNY and CDR2 is SVGAGI (reference sequence). This CDR3 comprises 16 residues. As DNA, the CDR3 is TGTGCCAGCAGTTACTCCCAACTAGCGGGCACAGATACGCAGTATTTT. Translating it yields CASSYSQLAGTDTQYF.

The V and J genes are TRBV29-1 and TRBJ1-4, with D perhaps TRBD1 (5 bases). V lost 4 bases, J lost 5 bases, and 11 bases lay in between. Per the germline V gene, CDR1 is SQVTM and CDR2 is ANQGSEA. The CDR3 extends over 13 amino acids. The CDR3 DNA reads TGCAGCGTTGGACAGAGGTTAAATGAAAAACTGTTTTTT. This translates into CSVGQRLNEKLFF.

The genes are TRBV7-6 and TRBJ2-5; a possible D gene is TRBD1 (5 bases). CDR1 is SGHVS and CDR2 is FNYEAQ in the germline V gene. The CDR3 contains 14 residues. V was cut by 1 base and J by 2 bases, with 8 bases left in between. CDR3: CASSLGGRQETQYF. The CDR3 bases are TGTGCCAGCAGCTTAGGGGGCAGACAAGAGACCCAGTACTTC.

This clone was recorded once. The chain combines TRBV10-3 with TRBJ1-6, with D unclear. CDR3 size: 13 residues. Germline V gives CDR1 ENHRY, CDR2 SYGVKD. V was clipped by 7 bases and J by 7 bases, with 11 bases between them. The CDR3 sequence is CAIKRCGNSPLHF. The CDR3 nucleotides are TGTGCCATCAAACGGTGTGGGAATTCACCCCTCCACTTT.

A few counts support this clone. This sequence joins TRBV3-1 (or the pseudogene TRBV3-2) and TRBJ2-7, with 12 bases aligning to TRBD2. The germline gives CDR1 LGHDT, CDR2 YNNKEL (reference sequence). With 1 base clipped from V and 3 bases from J, the junction kept 4 bases outside the gene matches. The CDR3 is 16 residues long. CDR3 residues: CASSQGLAGDYYEQYF. For the CDR3, the DNA is TGTGCCAGCAGCCAAGGACTAGCGGGGGATTACTACGAGCAGTACTTC.

The V gene is TRBV5-5, the J gene TRBJ1-4, with TRBD1 identical over 9 bases. The germline CDR1 and CDR2 sequences are SGHKS and YYEKEE (reference sequence). V trimming: 1 base; J trimming: 7 bases; junction bases outside the gene matches: 5. The CDR3 totals 15 residues. The CDR3 loop reads CASSLPTGGGEKLFF. DNA for the CDR3: TGTGCCAGCAGCTTGCCCACAGGGGGCGGTGAAAAACTGTTTTTT.

The chain couples TRBV2 to TRBJ2-7; D gene unclear. The germline CDR1 and CDR2 sequences are SNHLY and FYNNEI. Trimming left V 2 bases short and J 2 bases short, with 7 bases between. CDR3 length: 13 amino acids. CDR3 residues: CASSEYLTYEQYF. Here the CDR3 DNA reads TGTGCCAGCAGTGAATACCTAACCTACGAGCAGTACTTC.

Only one count was recorded for this clone. This chain joins TRBV6-5 and TRBJ1-1, with D hard to call. This CDR3 comprises 14 residues. CDR1 MNHEY and CDR2 SVGAGI come from the germline V gene. V lost 0 bases to trimming and J lost 4 bases, with 9 bases between them. The CDR3 reads CASSYSISATEAFF. In DNA, the CDR3 is TGTGCCAGCAGTTACTCGATAAGCGCCACTGAAGCTTTCTTT.

The DNA for the CDR3 is TGCGCCAGCAGCCCTCCTCTCTTCCTAGCGGGGGGGTTAGATACGCAGTATTTT. It encodes CASSPPLFLAGGLDTQYF. The V call is TRBV4-1, the J call TRBJ2-3; 12 positions agree with TRBD2. V lost 4 bases and J lost 5; bases outside the gene matches: 13. This CDR3 has 18 amino acids. Germline V gene sequence: CDR1 MGHRA, CDR2 YSYEKL.

This clone showed up just once. The chain has TRBV24-1 and TRBJ2-3; possible D gene TRBD2, 6 bases. CDR1 is KGHDR, CDR2 SFDVKD, per germline. Between the trimmed V and J ends, which lost 2 bases and 0 bases, there was a span of 14 bases. CDR3 length: 17 amino acids. The CDR3 region has the DNA TGTGCCACCAGTGATTGGGGAGGTGGGGAAAGCACAGATACGCAGTATTTT. The encoded protein is CATSDWGGGESTDTQYF.

The chain combines TRBV24-1 with TRBJ1-2, with D uncertain. Germline CDR1 reads KGHDR; CDR2 reads SFDVKD. This CDR3 is built from 10 residues. Written as DNA, the CDR3 is TGTGATCCCTGGCGGTATGGCTACACCTTC. Translated: CDPWRYGYTF.

The rearrangement links TRBV10-3 to TRBJ1-1; D unresolved. Germline V gene lookup returns CDR1 ENHRY and CDR2 SYGVKD. V was cut by 0 bases and J by 0 bases, with 8 bases left in between. This CDR3 is 15 amino acids long. DNA of the CDR3: TGTGCCATCAGTGAGTCAGGGTACCTGAACACTGAAGCTTTCTTT. Translation gives CAISESGYLNTEAFF.

The chain uses TRBV11-2 and TRBJ2-3; tentative D call: TRBD2 (5 bases). CDR1 SGHAT and CDR2 FQNNGV come from the germline V gene. This CDR3 spans 11 amino acids. V was pared by 4 bases and J by 6 bases, with 5 bases between. The CDR3 region is CASSSGDTQYF. The CDR3 DNA sequence: TGTGCCAGCAGCTCGGGGGATACGCAGTATTTT.

V gene TRBV19 combines with J gene TRBJ1-5; D remains unclear. CDR3 length: 12 residues. Trimming took off 1 base at V and 9 bases at J, with 7 bases between the two ends. Germline V gene lookup returns CDR1 LNHDA and CDR2 SQIVND (reference sequence). CDR3 nucleotides: TGTGCCAGTAGTATAGCTCGAGGGCCCCAGCATTTT. Protein product: CASSIARGPQHF.

This sequence joins TRBV6-5 and TRBJ2-6; 7 nucleotides line up with TRBD2. The germline V gene encodes CDR1 MNHEY and CDR2 SVGAGI. This CDR3 region has 14 residues. The junction had 2 bases not matched to a gene; V was cut back by 6 bases and J by 3 bases. CDR3 amino acids: CASRGGVGANVLTF. For the CDR3, the DNA is TGTGCCAGCAGGGGAGGGGTTGGGGCCAACGTCCTGACTTTC.

The genes are TRBV6-5 and TRBJ2-3; D is unresolved. The CDR3 sequence is 14 residues long. Per the germline V gene, CDR1 is MNHEY and CDR2 is SVGAGI. Trimming removed 10 bases from V and 2 bases from J, with 16 bases in between. The CDR3 region is CATLTGSHTDTQYF. CDR3 sequence (DNA): TGTGCCACCTTGACCGGGTCTCACACAGATACGCAGTATTTT.

V is TRBV11-2 and J is TRBJ1-6; D gene uncertain. V lost 2 bases and J lost 9, with 5 bases in between. The CDR3 runs 12 residues. CDR1 is SGHAT, CDR2 FQNNGV, per germline. The CDR3 DNA reads TGTGCCAGCAGCTTATCCAGTTCACCCCTCCACTTT. Translated, it gives CASSLSSSPLHF.

Only one count was recorded for this clone. The chain joins TRBV19 to TRBJ1-5; possible D gene TRBD1, 6 bases. CDR1 is LNHDA and CDR2 is SQIVND in the germline V gene (reference sequence). The CDR3 consists of 13 residues. V gave up 6 bases and J gave up 6 bases, with 12 bases separating them. The CDR3: CASRQGFSQPQHF. The CDR3 DNA reads TGTGCCAGTAGACAGGGCTTTTCTCAGCCCCAGCATTTT.

The rearrangement uses TRBV6-5 and TRBJ1-2; the match to TRBD1 covers 9 bases. The CDR3 contains 12 residues. The junction had 1 base not matched to a gene; V was cut back by 6 bases and J by 5 bases. Germline CDR1 and CDR2: MNHEY and SVGAGI. CDR3 residues: CASSGQGYGYTF. CDR3 coding DNA: TGTGCCAGCAGCGGACAGGGGTATGGCTACACCTTC.